The clone carrying this TCR beta chain was counted between two and nine times. RNA was isolated and reverse transcribed to cDNA, the sequencing template. The protocol was immunoSEQ multiplex PCR, while the TCRdb copy is restricted to in-frame clones and leaves out a portion. The sample consists of roughly 140,000 clones, approximately 50% of them appearing once. This entry is derived from a study of CD8+ T cells in alopecia areata. Germline V gives CDR1 SQVTM, CDR2 ANQGSEA. V lost 8 bases and J lost 2, with 26 bases in between. The CDR3 runs 17 residues. The sequence came from a human donor with alopecia areata. The chain has TRBV29-1 and TRBJ2-3; maybe TRBD2 (5 bases). The sequences come from CD4+ T cells sorted from blood, collected at week 0. The CDR3 here is CSQNPLLPGSLTDTQYF. The CDR3 nucleotides read TGCAGCCAAAACCCCCTCCTTCCGGGATCTCTCACAGATACGCAGTATTTT.